Following are 20 T cell receptor beta chains from one sample sequenced in a study of blood T cell repertoires in COVID-19 (dated by TCRdb to about 2020). The library was built by means of the immunoSEQ multiplex PCR assay. This immuneACCESS table, as held by TCRdb, lists in-frame sequences with V and J called but not all clones. Of the missing ones, under half trace to an unresolved V gene in checked studies; the others have no known cause. This sample gives 150,000 to 200,000 clones in total; around 90% of them show up just once. Together, the top ten hold 0.6% to 0.8% of the sample. The sequencing sample was made of peripheral blood. Receptor source: a man aged 50-59 years with acute or convalescent COVID-19.

V gene TRBV5-1 combines with J gene TRBJ2-7, with D perhaps matching TRBD2 (5 bases). The CDR3 is 14 amino acids. V lost 0 bases to trimming and J lost 4 bases, with 11 bases between them. Germline CDR1 SGHRS, CDR2 YFSETQ. The CDR3 bases are TGCGCCAGCAGCTTGGCCGGGGAGACTTACGAGCAGTACTTC. It specifies CASSLAGETYEQYF.

The chain is built from TRBV2 and TRBJ2-1; 8 bases are shared with TRBD2. Looked up from germline, CDR1 is SNHLY and CDR2 is FYNNEI. The length of the CDR3 is 14 residues. V was clipped by 7 bases and J by 7 bases; unmatched bases: 9. CDR3 sequence: CASKPGTSTNEQFF. The CDR3 DNA is TGTGCCAGCAAACCCGGGACTAGTACTAATGAGCAGTTCTTC.

V usage is TRBV10-3 and J usage is TRBJ1-5; 8 bases are shared with TRBD1. Germline-derived CDR1 and CDR2 are ENHRY and SYGVKD. V lost 5 bases, J lost 7 bases, and 7 bases stayed unmatched. This CDR3 is built from 14 residues. Written as DNA, the CDR3 is TGTGCCATCAGTCTGGACAGGGCTGACCAGCCCCAGCATTTT. This gives the protein CAISLDRADQPQHF.

The chain couples TRBV27 to TRBJ1-1; 10 positions match TRBD1. The V and J ends lost 3 bases and 7 bases, in that order; junction bases with no gene match: 5. The CDR3 extends over 14 amino acids. The V gene's germline CDR1 is MNHEY and CDR2 SMNVEV (reference sequence). CDR3 sequence (DNA): TGTGCCAGCAGTTTGACAGGGGGCAAGGGTGAAGCTTTCTTT. As protein: CASSLTGGKGEAFF.

The J gene is TRBJ1-4, the V gene TRBV19, with TRBD1 matching over 7 bases. After removal of 7 bases from V and 6 bases from J, the junction contained 8 bases not matched to a gene. CDR3 length: 14 amino acids. The germline CDR1 and CDR2 sequences are LNHDA and SQIVND (reference sequence). The CDR3 here is CASNQGDRDEKLFF. CDR3 DNA sequence: TGTGCCAGTAACCAGGGGGATCGAGATGAAAAACTGTTTTTT.

This clone has just one count. The chain is built from TRBV4-1 and TRBJ2-1, with 8 bases identical to TRBD1. CDR3 length: 13 residues. V dropped 0 bases and J dropped 12; count of bases not matched to a gene: 4. Germline V gene sequence: CDR1 MGHRA, CDR2 YSYEKL. CDR3 loop: CASSQDLQGVQFF. CDR3 bases: TGCGCCAGCAGCCAAGATCTACAGGGGGTGCAGTTCTTC.

The chain recombines TRBV18 with TRBJ1-1, with D possibly TRBD1 on 6 matching bases. The CDR3 is 15 residues long. With 2 bases removed from V and 4 bases from J, the gap between germline ends came to 14 bases. The germline gives CDR1 KGHSH, CDR2 LQKENI. In nucleotides, the CDR3 is TGTGCCAGCTCACCAGAGCTTACAGGGTCCACTGAAGCTTTCTTT. It encodes CASSPELTGSTEAFF.

The chain carries TRBV19 and TRBJ1-6, with 7 bases identical to TRBD1. The germline CDR1 and CDR2 sequences are LNHDA and SQIVND (reference sequence). The CDR3 loop spans 14 amino acids. Germline trimming cut 6 bases from V and 3 bases from J; bases unmatched to any gene: 2. The CDR3 loop reads CASRGTDYNSPLHF. The CDR3 bases are TGTGCCAGTAGGGGGACAGACTATAATTCACCCCTCCACTTT.

The genes are TRBV5-1 and TRBJ2-3; possible D gene TRBD2, 6 bases. The CDR3 totals 16 residues. The germline V and J ends were trimmed by 0 bases and 0 bases, with 11 bases remaining between them. In germline, CDR1 is SGHRS, CDR2 YFSETQ. CDR3 bases: TGCGCCAGCAGCTTGGCCGGGGACTCTAGCACAGATACGCAGTATTTT. Its translation is CASSLAGDSSTDTQYF.

V usage is TRBV5-1 and J usage is TRBJ1-6; D ambiguous. V was clipped by 0 bases and J by 7 bases, with 8 bases between them. The CDR3 extends over 14 amino acids. Per germline, CDR1 SGHRS and CDR2 YFSETQ. CDR3 nucleotide sequence: TGCGCCAGCAGCTTGGCCGGGGTCAATTCACCCCTCCACTTT. It yields the protein CASSLAGVNSPLHF.

V gene TRBV2 combines with J gene TRBJ1-3; 9 nucleotides match TRBD1. The CDR3 consists of 19 residues. Germline CDR1 and CDR2: SNHLY and FYNNEI. Trimming at V came to 5 bases and at J to 4 bases, leaving 18 bases not matched to a gene. CDR3 coding DNA: TGTGCCAGCAGTCGCCAGGGGCTGACAGGGGGTCCCTCCGGAAACACCATATATTTT. Amino acids: CASSRQGLTGGPSGNTIYF.

The chain combines TRBV27 with TRBJ1-2; D is undetermined. CDR3 length equals 14 residues. V was clipped by 2 bases and J by 7 bases, with 14 bases between them. The germline V gene encodes CDR1 MNHEY and CDR2 SMNVEV (reference sequence). Here the CDR3 reads CASSLRREAGGYTF. The CDR3, as DNA: TGTGCCAGCAGTTTAAGGAGGGAAGCGGGTGGCTACACCTTC.

The chain uses TRBV10-3 and TRBJ1-3, with TRBD1 identical over 11 bases. The germline CDR1 and CDR2 sequences are ENHRY and SYGVKD. J was trimmed by 9 bases and V by 6 bases; bases with no gene match: 4. The CDR3 has 13 amino acids. The CDR3 bases are TGTGCCATCAGGGGACAGGGGGGCAGCACCATATATTTT. Protein: CAIRGQGGSTIYF.

The chain links TRBV27 to TRBJ2-1, with TRBD1 matching 7 bases. Germline CDR1 and CDR2: MNHEY and SMNVEV (reference sequence). The ends lost 5 bases at V and 4 bases at J; junction bases unmatched: 5. The CDR3 spans 14 residues. CDR3 amino acids: CASSPSTGYNEQFF. DNA of the CDR3: TGTGCCAGCAGTCCATCGACAGGGTACAATGAGCAGTTCTTC.

CDR3 amino acids: CASSPGQGVSGANVLTF. The CDR3 nucleotides are TGTGCCAGCAGCCCCGGACAGGGGGTCTCTGGGGCCAACGTCCTGACTTTC. The rearrangement links TRBV9 to TRBJ2-6; 10 nucleotides agree with TRBD1. Looked up from germline, CDR1 is SGDLS and CDR2 is YYNGEE. V lost 4 bases and J lost 0; bases outside the gene matches: 4. The CDR3 totals 17 residues.

V gene TRBV19 combines with J gene TRBJ2-6; no reliable D call. The V gene's germline CDR1 is LNHDA and CDR2 SQIVND (reference sequence). V was shortened by 4 bases and J by 2 bases, with 6 bases between the two germline ends. This CDR3 spans 14 amino acids. CDR3 region: CASSNMAGANVLTF. The CDR3 DNA reads as TGTGCCAGTAGTAACATGGCTGGGGCCAACGTCCTGACTTTC.

V is TRBV13 and J is TRBJ1-1; D might be TRBD1 (5 bases). CDR3 length: 13 residues. V dropped 0 bases and J dropped 4 bases, with 6 bases sitting between them. CDR1 is PRHDT, CDR2 FYEKMQ, per germline (reference sequence). The CDR3 DNA follows: TGTGCCAGCAGCTTAGGGGGGGGCACTGAAGCTTTCTTT. Amino acids: CASSLGGGTEAFF.

This chain connects TRBV19 to TRBJ2-6; 8 bases are a match to TRBD2. Looked up from germline, CDR1 is LNHDA and CDR2 is SQIVND (reference sequence). The CDR3 is made up of 17 amino acids. V lost 7 bases and J lost 0; bases outside the gene matches: 8. CDR3 residues: CASTPRGGVSGANVLTF. In nucleotides, the CDR3 is TGTGCCAGTACCCCCCGGGGGGGAGTCTCTGGGGCCAACGTCCTGACTTTC.

This clone was seen only once. The V gene is TRBV10-1, the J gene TRBJ2-5, with 10 bases fitting TRBD2. The CDR3 contains 15 residues. Germline CDR1 WNHNN, CDR2 SYGVQD (reference sequence). V lost 10 bases, J lost 5 bases, and 13 bases stayed unmatched. The CDR3 DNA reads TGCGCCACTTCTAGCGGGAGTTCGGTCGGGGAGACCCAGTACTTC. Protein product: CATSSGSSVGETQYF.

The V gene is TRBV28, the J gene TRBJ2-7; D uncertain. The CDR3 length is 12 residues. V was clipped by 6 bases and J by 6 bases, with 12 bases between them. Germline assignment: CDR1 MDHEN and CDR2 SYDVKM. The CDR3 loop is CASRTQVSEQYF. In DNA form, the CDR3 reads TGTGCCAGCAGAACTCAGGTCTCCGAGCAGTACTTC.